These T cell receptor beta chains were read from a single sample in a study of blood T cell repertoires in COVID-19. Libraries were prepared by immunoSEQ multiplex PCR; TCRdb keeps only in-frame clonotypes and omits some of them. The repertoire holds 50,000 to 70,000 clones, with 75% to 95% as singletons. The sample consisted of peripheral blood. The receptors were sampled from an elderly woman with active COVID-19. The CDR3 runs from the conserved cysteine through the conserved F or W. D genes are given only for firm matches. Clone size appears in some rows only: once, few, many, or a class for an expanded clone.

V gene: TRBV4-1
J gene: TRBJ2-2
clone size: NA
D gene: NA
CDR3 protein: CASSQDRRNTGELFF

V gene: TRBV5-4
J gene: TRBJ2-5
clone size: NA
D gene: NA
CDR3 protein: CASSLAGLPLQETQYF

V gene: TRBV10-3
J gene: TRBJ2-2
clone size: few
D gene: TRBD2
CDR3 protein: CAICRTSGENTGELFF

V gene: TRBV28
J gene: TRBJ1-2
clone size: NA
D gene: NA
CDR3 protein: CASRAGGRYTF

V gene: TRBV29-1
J gene: TRBJ2-7
clone size: NA
D gene: TRBD2
CDR3 protein: CSVRYGAGGPHEQYF

V gene: TRBV5-4
J gene: TRBJ2-6
clone size: NA
D gene: NA
CDR3 protein: CASGSSGANVLTF

V gene: TRBV6-6
J gene: TRBJ1-2
clone size: few
D gene: NA
CDR3 protein: CASSLPGHGVYGYTF

V gene: TRBV5-4
J gene: TRBJ1-1
clone size: NA
D gene: TRBD1
CDR3 protein: CASRWGTGDMNTEAFF

V gene: TRBV4-1
J gene: TRBJ1-1
clone size: few
D gene: TRBD1
CDR3 protein: CASTSGQGAEAFF

V gene: TRBV5-1
J gene: TRBJ1-2
clone size: NA
D gene: NA
CDR3 protein: CASSIRDTRYYGYTF

V gene: TRBV10-1
J gene: TRBJ2-2
clone size: once
D gene: TRBD1
CDR3 protein: CASSERGQGHTGELFF

V gene: TRBV7-2
J gene: TRBJ2-2
clone size: NA
D gene: TRBD1
CDR3 protein: CASSLGTGQGVRELFF

V gene: TRBV6-6
J gene: TRBJ2-5
clone size: NA
D gene: TRBD2
CDR3 protein: CASSRPRAKREGLRETQYF

V gene: TRBV28
J gene: TRBJ1-5
clone size: NA
D gene: NA
CDR3 protein: CASSPQGRDNQPQHF

V gene: TRBV5-4
J gene: TRBJ2-7
clone size: NA
D gene: NA
CDR3 protein: CASSREDSNEQYF

V gene: TRBV24-1
J gene: TRBJ2-7
clone size: NA
D gene: TRBD1
CDR3 protein: CATSDFTVRDSRSYEQYF

V gene: TRBV7-2
J gene: TRBJ2-3
clone size: NA
D gene: TRBD1
CDR3 protein: CASSLRTGDTDTQYF

V gene: TRBV19
J gene: TRBJ2-7
clone size: NA
D gene: TRBD2
CDR3 protein: CASSIDPGLAGSQYF

V gene: TRBV19
J gene: TRBJ2-7
clone size: NA
D gene: TRBD2
CDR3 protein: CASSGLAGVYEQYF

V gene: TRBV21-1
J gene: TRBJ1-5
clone size: NA
D gene: NA
CDR3 protein: CASSNAFSRKQPQHF

V gene: TRBV28
J gene: TRBJ2-1
clone size: NA
D gene: NA
CDR3 protein: CARRGVGGSYNEQFF

V gene: TRBV2
J gene: TRBJ2-5
clone size: NA
D gene: NA
CDR3 protein: CASVRDSILSQETQYF

V gene: TRBV7-2
J gene: TRBJ2-1
clone size: NA
D gene: NA
CDR3 protein: CASSLTSYYNEQFF

V gene: TRBV28
J gene: TRBJ2-7
clone size: NA
D gene: TRBD1
CDR3 protein: CASSLPNRGHSYEQYF

V gene: TRBV6-6
J gene: TRBJ2-1
clone size: NA
D gene: TRBD2
CDR3 protein: CASRASGGPAYEQFF

V gene: TRBV7-8
J gene: TRBJ2-3
clone size: NA
D gene: NA
CDR3 protein: CASTLRLSSSTTDTQYF

V gene: TRBV3-1/TRBV3-2
J gene: TRBJ1-2
clone size: NA
D gene: TRBD1
CDR3 protein: CASSQGAGTGDGGYTF

V gene: TRBV3-1/TRBV3-2
J gene: TRBJ2-3
clone size: once
D gene: TRBD1
CDR3 protein: CASSPRQGITDTQYF

V gene: TRBV5-1
J gene: TRBJ1-1
clone size: NA
D gene: NA
CDR3 protein: CASSPGWGLNTEAFF

V gene: TRBV24-1
J gene: TRBJ1-4
clone size: NA
D gene: NA
CDR3 protein: CATSDPGSGEKLFF

V gene: TRBV7-9
J gene: TRBJ1-2
clone size: NA
D gene: NA
CDR3 protein: CASSYIEGEGYTF

V gene: TRBV4-1
J gene: TRBJ1-5
clone size: NA
D gene: NA
CDR3 protein: CASSRRFGGAQPQHF

V gene: TRBV20-1
J gene: TRBJ1-1
clone size: NA
D gene: NA
CDR3 protein: CSASLAGRNTEAFF

V gene: TRBV6-6
J gene: TRBJ2-1
clone size: NA
D gene: NA
CDR3 protein: CASSQRLRLHYNEQFF

V gene: TRBV6-1
J gene: TRBJ2-1
clone size: once
D gene: NA
CDR3 protein: CASSELGPVPGNEQFF

V gene: TRBV27
J gene: TRBJ2-7
clone size: NA
D gene: NA
CDR3 protein: CASRWTGTSYEQYF

V gene: TRBV4-2
J gene: TRBJ2-3
clone size: NA
D gene: NA
CDR3 protein: CASSLDTRGISLTQYF

V gene: TRBV4-1
J gene: TRBJ2-5
clone size: NA
D gene: TRBD2
CDR3 protein: CASSQEGAGVLETQYF

V gene: TRBV10-2
J gene: TRBJ1-1
clone size: NA
D gene: NA
CDR3 protein: CASSEKGDTEAFF

V gene: TRBV5-1
J gene: TRBJ1-1
clone size: NA
D gene: NA
CDR3 protein: CASGGGWGGAAEAFF

V gene: TRBV21-1
J gene: TRBJ2-6
clone size: NA
D gene: NA
CDR3 protein: CASRASVARGLSGANVLTF

V gene: TRBV7-8
J gene: TRBJ1-3
clone size: NA
D gene: NA
CDR3 protein: CASSLRDAGVSNTIYF

V gene: TRBV3-1/TRBV3-2
J gene: TRBJ2-7
clone size: NA
D gene: TRBD2
CDR3 protein: CASGTSGRINEQYF

V gene: TRBV15
J gene: TRBJ2-1
clone size: NA
D gene: NA
CDR3 protein: CATSRKAAASYNEQFF

V gene: TRBV27
J gene: TRBJ2-3
clone size: NA
D gene: TRBD2
CDR3 protein: CASSMTAGADTQYF

V gene: TRBV11-2
J gene: TRBJ2-7
clone size: NA
D gene: TRBD2
CDR3 protein: CASSFGGAGGPQFYEQYF

V gene: TRBV9
J gene: TRBJ2-3
clone size: NA
D gene: NA
CDR3 protein: CASSVDASMDTQYF

V gene: TRBV11-2
J gene: TRBJ2-1
clone size: NA
D gene: TRBD2
CDR3 protein: CASSLAGSGSEQFF

V gene: TRBV6-5
J gene: TRBJ1-1
clone size: NA
D gene: NA
CDR3 protein: CAGGDGPWTEAFF

V gene: TRBV28
J gene: TRBJ2-3
clone size: NA
D gene: TRBD2
CDR3 protein: CASSQPGLGTDTQYF

V gene: TRBV6-5
J gene: TRBJ1-5
clone size: NA
D gene: TRBD1
CDR3 protein: CASSSGQGNQPQHF

V gene: TRBV5-8
J gene: TRBJ2-3
clone size: NA
D gene: TRBD2
CDR3 protein: CASSPGTSGSTDTQYF

V gene: TRBV28
J gene: TRBJ2-2
clone size: NA
D gene: TRBD2
CDR3 protein: CASSSTLANSGELFF

V gene: TRBV24-1
J gene: TRBJ1-5
clone size: NA
D gene: TRBD1
CDR3 protein: CATSASTGVGNQPQHF